This entry features one TCR beta chain sequence. Germline V gene sequence: CDR1 SQVTM, CDR2 ANQGSEA. This CDR3 spans 14 amino acids. The V end lost 2 bases, the J end lost 0 bases, and 7 bases lay between the germline ends. Sample treatment: randomized to nivolumab then ipilimumab (arm A) or the reverse (arm B). The data originate from a study of sequential checkpoint blockade in melanoma. In the study overall: TCRβ was sequenced from DNA of 90 or so pretreatment tumors.

Some clones are missing from TCRdb's copy, which holds only in-frame ones; the method was immunoSEQ multiplex PCR. The sample records 13,000 or so clones, around 20% being singletons. This TCR derives from a human donor with melanoma. The chain recombines TRBV29-1 with TRBJ2-2, with D possibly called TRBD1 or TRBD2 (5 bases each). Sequenced here: tumor tissue (inferred from file names), sampled from a patient given nivolumab and ipilimumab in sequence. Written as DNA, the CDR3 is TGCAGCGTTGAACTGGGGGCGAACACCGGGGAGCTGTTTTTT. Translation: CSVELGANTGELFF.